The entry below gives a single TCR beta chain sequence along with its context. Its antigen is unknown. The CDR3 covers 14 residues. Germline values: CDR1 DFQATT, CDR2 SNEGSKA (reference sequence). Triplicate sorting captured roughly 300,000 cells each from every CD8+ T cell subset. A CD45RO-CCR7+CD27+CD95- phenotype identified naive CD8+ T cells. UMI-labeled 5' RACE TRB cDNA libraries were prepared from the cells. TCRdb reprocessed the 5' RACE reads, keeping one entry per CDR3 protein, no DNA. The ten top clones account for roughly 0.3%, within a sample of about 130,000 distinct CDR3 sequences. This entry belongs to a study of CXCR3-negative and CXCR3-positive naive CD8 T cells. Study results and caveats: Comparably high diversity was seen in both naive subsets, and much lower diversity in memory CD8+ cells.

V and J are TRBV20-1 and TRBJ2-5. The source material was naive CXCR3- CD8+ T cells from blood. Indicated subset: CD45RO-CCR7+CD27+CD95- naive CD8+ T cells lacking CXCR3 (TNR3-). This receptor was obtained from a human donor in good health. Some clones in this sample may be carry-over from other donors' samples. CDR3 protein: CSARDGRHQETQYF.